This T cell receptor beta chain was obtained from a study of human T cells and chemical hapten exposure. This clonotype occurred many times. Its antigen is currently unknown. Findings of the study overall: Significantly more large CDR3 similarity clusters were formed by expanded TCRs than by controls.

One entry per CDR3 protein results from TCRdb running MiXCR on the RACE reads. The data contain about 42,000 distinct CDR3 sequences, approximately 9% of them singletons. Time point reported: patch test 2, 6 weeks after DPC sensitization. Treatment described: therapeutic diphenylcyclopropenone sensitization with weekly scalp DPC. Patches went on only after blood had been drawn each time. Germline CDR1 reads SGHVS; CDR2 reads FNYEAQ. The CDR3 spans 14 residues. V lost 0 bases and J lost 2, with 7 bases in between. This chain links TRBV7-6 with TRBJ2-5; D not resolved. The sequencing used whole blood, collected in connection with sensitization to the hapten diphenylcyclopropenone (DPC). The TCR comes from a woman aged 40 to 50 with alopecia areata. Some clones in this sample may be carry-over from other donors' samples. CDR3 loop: CASSLASGQETQYF. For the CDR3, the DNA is TGTGCCAGCAGCTTAGCTTCTGGGCAAGAGACCCAGTACTTC.